This T cell receptor (beta chain) was obtained from a study of response to subunit inactivated influenza vaccine. Findings and limits, study-wide: After each seasonal influenza vaccination, few new T cells are recruited, the authors suggested.

TCRdb called the RT-PCR reads again in MiXCR, with one record for every CDR3 protein. The top ten clones hold approximately 14% of a sample with 500,000 to 550,000 distinct CDR3 sequences, 6.5% to 8% of them seen once. Germline V gives CDR1 MNHEY, CDR2 SVGEGT. The CDR3 consists of 14 residues. Trimming shortened V by 5 bases and J by 2 bases, and 13 bases separated the two germline ends. Of note for this clonotype: Its antigen remains unknown.

The sequenced sample was PBMCs from blood, obtained about 24 months after vaccination. V and J are TRBV6-2 or TRBV6-3 and TRBJ2-7, with D tentatively TRBD1 (6 bases). The source of this sequence is a man aged 50-75 years who received an inactivated influenza vaccine. The CDR3 DNA follows: TGTGCCAGCAGTGACAGGTTGGCAACCTACGAGCAGTACTTC. It codes for CASSDRLATYEQYF.